The present TCR beta chain was sequenced within a study of cytomegalovirus exposure and HLA in healthy donors. Germline V gene lookup returns CDR1 LNHDA and CDR2 SQIVND (reference sequence). V shed 4 bases and J shed 3 bases, with 10 bases lying between them. The CDR3 is made up of 14 amino acids. The approximately 120-subject validation cohort, separate from the roughly 700-subject first cohort, included the donors. Libraries were prepared by immunoSEQ multiplex PCR; TCRdb keeps only in-frame clonotypes and omits some of them. The sample lists approximately 120,000 clones, around 94% occurring once. Study outcomes and limitations: Some public TCRs appeared in many individuals, while most sequences were rare. Some TCR beta chains (164 of them) were listed as cytomegalovirus-associated.

For this clone: Its specificity is not known.

The sequence was obtained from a woman aged 18-29 years in good health and CMV-seronegative. The chain recombines TRBV19 with TRBJ1-5; D not certain. The sequenced sample consisted of PBMCs. The CDR3 loop reads CASSTSVVNQPQHF. CDR3 coding DNA: TGTGCCAGTAGTACCTCGGTCGTCAATCAGCCCCAGCATTTT.